Below are 17 T cell receptor beta chains sequenced from a single sample in a study of PD-L1 blockade in urothelial cancer. Documented time point: peripheral blood 6 weeks after treatment start. Clones were sequenced by immunoSEQ multiplex PCR, and TCRdb holds only the in-frame ones, with some missing. The sample consists of approximately 40,000 clones, around 88% of them appearing once. The specimen was PBMCs, collected around atezolizumab (anti-PD-L1) treatment. The source is a man between 60 and 75 years old with urothelial cancer.

The chain carries TRBV11-1 and TRBJ1-1; a possible D gene is TRBD1 (5 bases). V gave up 5 bases and J gave up 7 bases, with 11 bases separating them. From germline, CDR1 is SGHAT and CDR2 FQDESV (reference sequence). There are 12 residues in the CDR3. The CDR3 DNA sequence: TGTGCCAGCAGCGGGGGGGGATATGAAGCTTTCTTT. It yields the protein CASSGGGYEAFF.

The chain carries TRBV11-1 and TRBJ2-2; no clear D. Deletions cut 5 bases from V and 4 bases from J, with 14 bases between. CDR1 is SGHAT, CDR2 FQDESV, per germline (reference sequence). The CDR3 is made up of 15 amino acids. The DNA of the CDR3 is TGTGCCAGCAGCCCTCCATTACGGTCCACCGGGGAGCTGTTTTTT. This gives the protein CASSPPLRSTGELFF.

This chain uses TRBV19 with TRBJ1-5; D is possibly TRBD1 (5 bases). Germline values: CDR1 LNHDA, CDR2 SQIVND (reference sequence). This CDR3 region has 15 residues. Trimming shortened V by 3 bases and J by 2 bases, and 11 bases separated the two germline ends. The chain's CDR3 is CASSIWGQGNQPQHF. The CDR3 bases are TGTGCCAGTAGTATCTGGGGCCAGGGCAATCAGCCCCAGCATTTT.

The V call is TRBV7-9, the J call TRBJ2-7, with 8 bases lining up with TRBD2. The CDR3 covers 13 residues. Germline CDR1 is SEHNR and CDR2 is FQNEAQ (reference sequence). V was pared by 5 bases and J by 7 bases, with 7 bases of the junction left unmatched. DNA for the CDR3: TGTGCCAGCAGCCCCGGGACTAGGGATGAGCAGTACTTC. Protein product: CASSPGTRDEQYF. Combining the CDR3 with reference TRBV7-9 and TRBJ2-7 gives the whole variable domain DTGVSQNPRHKITKRGQNVTFRCDPISEHNRLYWYRQTLGQGPEFLTYFQNEAQLEKSRLLSDRFSAERPKGSFSTLEIQRTEQGDSAMYLCASSPGTRDEQYFGPGTRLTVT.

CDR3 sequence: CASNIAGAQETQYF. CDR3 coding DNA: TGTGCCAGCAACATAGCGGGGGCCCAAGAGACCCAGTACTTC. The rearrangement joins TRBV5-4 to TRBJ2-5, with 9 bases fitting TRBD2. Germline values: CDR1 SGHNT, CDR2 YYREEE (reference sequence). J lost 1 base, V lost 6 bases, and 4 bases had no gene match. The CDR3 is 14 amino acids.

The chain joins TRBV29-1 to TRBJ2-7; a weak D match, TRBD2 (6 bases). V was cut by 4 bases and J by 2 bases, with 15 bases left in between. This CDR3 region has 14 residues. Germline V gene lookup returns CDR1 SQVTM and CDR2 ANQGSEA. CDR3: CSVVPPGRTYEQYF. The CDR3 nucleotides are TGCAGCGTTGTGCCCCCGGGGAGGACCTACGAGCAGTACTTC.

This chain uses TRBV25-1 with TRBJ1-1; TRBD1 matches 8 bases. The V gene end was trimmed by 0 bases and the J gene end by 5 bases; junction bases not matched to a gene: 11. Per the germline V gene, CDR1 is MGHDK and CDR2 is SYGVNS. The CDR3 is 17 amino acids. This CDR3 reads CASSEYPAGTGGTEAFF. In nucleotides, the CDR3 is TGTGCCAGCAGTGAATATCCAGCCGGGACAGGAGGGACTGAAGCTTTCTTT.

V and J are TRBV14 and TRBJ2-7; possible D gene TRBD1, 5 bases. CDR3 length: 15 amino acids. Germline loops: CDR1 SGHDN, CDR2 FVKESK. V dropped 0 bases and J dropped 1 base, with 10 bases sitting between them. The CDR3 region has the DNA TGTGCCAGCAGCCAAGAACACAGGATATCCTACGAGCAGTACTTC. Amino acids: CASSQEHRISYEQYF.

The chain uses TRBV9 and TRBJ1-2; D not resolved. Trimming took 0 bases from V and 6 from J, leaving 9 bases between them. CDR3 length equals 13 residues. In germline, CDR1 is SGDLS, CDR2 YYNGEE. The CDR3 DNA reads as TGTGCCAGCAGCGTAGTTTTATCGGATGGCTACACCTTC. Encoded protein: CASSVVLSDGYTF. The entire variable domain, with the rest obtained from reference TRBV9 and TRBJ1-2, is as follows: DSGVTQTPKHLITATGQRVTLRCSPRSGDLSVYWYQQSLDQGLQFLIQYYNGEERAKGNILERFSAQQFPDLHSELNLSSLELGDSALYFCASSVVLSDGYTFGSGTRLTVV.

V and J are TRBV2 and TRBJ1-2; possible D gene TRBD1, 6 bases. CDR1 and CDR2 from the germline V gene are SNHLY and FYNNEI. The V end lost 4 bases, the J end lost 2 bases, and 8 bases lay between the germline ends. The CDR3 loop spans 13 amino acids. The CDR3 region has the DNA TGTGCCAGCAGTGTCGGACAGAACTATGGCTACACCTTC. Translated: CASSVGQNYGYTF.

The chain is built from TRBV30 and TRBJ1-1; TRBD1 matches at 9 bases. The germline V gene has CDR1 GTSNPN and CDR2 SVGIG (reference sequence). After removal of 4 bases from V and 7 bases from J, the junction contained 7 bases not matched to a gene. The CDR3 is 13 residues long. CDR3 region: CAWKTQGAREAFF. CDR3 DNA: TGTGCCTGGAAAACACAGGGGGCCCGTGAAGCTTTCTTT.

This clone was observed a single time. J is TRBJ1-1 and V is TRBV29-1; the D gene is possibly TRBD1 (6 bases). Germline V gives CDR1 SQVTM, CDR2 ANQGSEA. CDR3 length: 12 amino acids. Trimming left V 7 bases short and J 4 bases short, with 13 bases between. The CDR3: CSGSQGITEAFF. The CDR3 bases are TGCAGCGGATCACAGGGAATCACTGAAGCTTTCTTT.

This chain joins TRBV5-1 and TRBJ1-1; 7 nucleotides align to TRBD1. The germline V gene encodes CDR1 SGHRS and CDR2 YFSETQ. V was clipped by 0 bases and J by 5 bases; unmatched bases: 4. The CDR3 has 14 amino acids. The chain's CDR3 is CASSLGTGRTEAFF. CDR3 coding DNA: TGCGCCAGCAGCTTGGGGACAGGACGGACTGAAGCTTTCTTT.

The V and J genes are TRBV9 and TRBJ2-7, with a possible D match to TRBD2 (5 bases). The ends were cut back, 0 bases at V and 6 bases at J, with 13 bases in the middle. This CDR3 is built from 14 residues. Germline CDR1 is SGDLS and CDR2 is YYNGEE. CDR3 region: CASSVVPGIGEQYF. CDR3 DNA sequence: TGTGCCAGCAGCGTAGTTCCGGGGATTGGCGAGCAGTACTTC.

The chain's CDR3 is CASSPSDRNYGYTF. CDR3 in DNA: TGTGCCAGCAGTCCCTCGGACAGGAACTATGGCTACACCTTC. This chain links TRBV28 with TRBJ1-2; 7 bases fit TRBD1. V lost 5 bases to trimming and J lost 2 bases; unmatched junction nucleotides: 5. Germline V gene lookup returns CDR1 MDHEN and CDR2 SYDVKM. This CDR3 is built from 14 residues.

A few counts support this clone. The rearrangement joins TRBV16 to TRBJ2-5; D gene ambiguous. Per germline, CDR1 KGHSY and CDR2 FQNENV. V was shortened by 1 base and J by 3 bases, with 6 bases between the two germline ends. CDR3 size: 13 residues. CDR3 sequence: CASSQFREETQYF. In nucleotides, the CDR3 is TGTGCCAGCAGCCAATTTCGGGAAGAGACCCAGTACTTC. Full variable domain (rest looked up from reference TRBV16 and TRBJ2-5): GEEVAQTPKHLVRGEGQKAKLYCAPIKGHSYVFWYQQVLKNEFKFLISFQNENVFDETGMPKERFSAKCLPNSPCSLEIQATKLEDSAVYFCASSQFREETQYFGPGTRLLVL.

The rearrangement uses TRBV6-7 and TRBJ1-2, with D perhaps TRBD1 (5 bases). TRBV6-7 is filed as an ORF, its function uncertain. This CDR3 contains 14 residues. Trimming took 0 bases from V and 3 from J, leaving 8 bases between them. Here the CDR3 DNA reads TGTGCCAGCAGTTACTCGCAGGGCTACTATGGCTACACCTTC. This encodes CASSYSQGYYGYTF.